This T cell receptor (beta chain) was found in a study of identical twins (dated by TCRdb to about 2016). Regarding the complete study: To test whether fetal clonotypes persist, this study deep-sequenced TCR alpha and beta repertoires from monozygotic twins, from unrelated adults of various ages, and from cord blood. To rule out contamination, replicate twin experiments were performed at different times with different library preparation protocols.

Broad study findings and their caveats: The excess sharing between twins in beta out-of-frame sequences was weaker because fewer shared sequences reduced the signal-to-noise ratio. Out-of-frame TCR alpha sequences shared between twins showed an excess of low generation-probability sequences compared with coincidental sharing between unrelated individuals. Abundant cord blood beta clonotypes had fewer insertions, young adult naive repertoires showed a similar but weaker trend, and memory repertoires showed no such trend. Because the same donors could not be followed over many years, the conclusions depended on cross-sectional statistical analysis. Recombination models systematically underestimated out-of-frame TCR alpha sharing in monozygotic twins but agreed with sharing between unrelated individuals. Invariant T cells such as MAIT and iNKT could partly confound zero-insertion analyses, although diverse VJ usage argued against such confounding for most clonotypes.

Every donor in the study was a healthy Caucasian. The twin cohort consisted of three pairs of female monozygotic twins, all aged roughly 18 to 30 years. Positive isolation kits from Invitrogen were used to isolate the CD4+ and CD8+ T cell populations. Libraries came from 5' RACE. The instrument given in TCRdb is Illumina HiSeq 2000. A universal primer binding site was added through template switching, and the final cDNA carried a unique molecular identifier so that TCR cDNA molecules could be counted accurately. Specific primers in the conserved constant-segment region were used to synthesize first-strand cDNA for the TCR alpha and beta chains. To control for contamination, each cDNA library was double barcoded with a SMART-Mk sample barcode plus Illumina barcodes. Two successive PCR steps introduced TruSeq adapter sequences along with Illumina sample barcodes. Sequencing of the TCR alpha and beta cDNA libraries was done on the Illumina HiSeq platform using custom primers. Processing in the source paper ran as follows. Raw reads were processed with MiGEC to extract unique molecular identifiers, and MiXCR was used to determine CDR3 positions. For each individual, recombination models were inferred using an EM algorithm with the repgenHMM and IGoR tools. Shared clonotype analysis was performed with the tcR package in R, normalizing sharing by the product of cloneset sizes. Out-of-frame nonproductive sequences were analyzed to study raw recombination free of thymic and clonal selection effects. TCRdb passed the public sequencing reads through fastp at Q25 and MiXCR, retaining productive beta sequences. Rows matching on CDR3 protein sequence are summarized as one entry with the most common DNA and genes. The V and J calls come from TCRdb's annotation, not from the publication. Present in this sample are around 450,000 distinct CDR3 sequences, 14% of which were seen just once. The ten most abundant clones make up approximately 0.52% of the sample.

From cysteine to phenylalanine, the CDR3 is 15 amino acids long. Here the CDR3 DNA is all that survives: 45 bases in frame from base 1. According to the germline V gene (reference sequence), CDR1 reads SEHNR and CDR2 reads FQNEAQ. Cut back by 5 bases and 0 bases, the V and J ends lie 12 bases apart. Of note for this clonotype: Its binding antigen is unknown. Nothing much larger sits one base from this clone, and base qualities are not available.

The sample was also reused in another study, on yellow fever vaccine responses in identical twins. As the second publication notes: According to the authors, the vaccine-induced T cell response in identical twins seemed to be partly convergent and partly specific to each individual. In the study, vaccine-responding T cell clones were precisely tracked in identical twins.

The specimen sequenced was CD4+ T cells sorted from blood. The sequence came from a woman younger than 30 in good health. Recombination joined TRBV7-9 with TRBJ2-3; no D segment can be confidently identified. The CDR3 is CASSRTESSTDTQYF. Here is the DNA: TGTGCCAGCAGCCGCACAGAGTCTAGCACAGATACGCAGTATTTT.